A single sample is the source of the 6 T cell receptor beta chains below, sequenced in a study of shared T cell receptors in the human thymus (dated by TCRdb to about 2021). The library relied on the immunoSEQ multiplex PCR assay. Imported from immuneACCESS, the table was reduced by TCRdb to in-frame sequences with V and J called. These copies leave out some clones; in studies compared against another copy, an unresolved V gene accounts for under half, and the cause of the remainder is not known. Counted in this sample were hundreds of thousands of clones; over 75% of them appeared once. Clones ranked in the top ten supply 0.0095% to 0.013% of the sample. These sequences were also reported in another study, on human thymus T cells.

Sequencing used thymocytes. Receptor source: a boy under two years old with a congenital heart defect. Donor details come from another sample of the same person, matched by shared clones.

V gene TRBV14 combines with J gene TRBJ2-1; 9 positions agree with TRBD2. CDR1 is SGHDN, CDR2 FVKESK, per germline. The CDR3 is 15 residues long. The V segment lost 4 bases and the J segment 5 bases; nucleotides outside the gene matches: 6. The CDR3 sequence: CASSPGTSSNNEQFF. The CDR3 coding sequence is TGTGCCAGCAGCCCAGGGACTAGCAGCAACAATGAGCAGTTCTTC. Looking up the rest from reference TRBV14 and TRBJ2-1 gives the full variable domain: EAGVTQFPSHSVIEKGQTVTLRCDPISGHDNLYWYRRVMGKEIKFLLHFVKESKQDESGMPNNRFLAERTGGTYSTLKVQPAELEDSGVYFCASSPGTSSNNEQFFGPGTRLTVL.

The chain links TRBV15 to TRBJ2-7; TRBD1 might be the D (6 bases). Germline CDR1 reads LNHNV; CDR2 reads YYDKDF (reference sequence). Trimming shortened V by 1 base and J by 3 bases, and 13 bases separated the two germline ends. This CDR3 has 15 residues. CDR3 DNA: TGTGCCACCAGCAGAGCTCCATTGACAGGCTACGAGCAGTACTTC. As protein: CATSRAPLTGYEQYF.

The chain carries TRBV11-2 and TRBJ2-7; possibly TRBD2 for D (5 bases). This CDR3 has 14 amino acids. The germline CDR1 and CDR2 sequences are SGHAT and FQNNGV. V shed 5 bases and J shed 0 bases, with 11 bases lying between them. The CDR3 DNA sequence: TGTGCCAGCAGCCTTACTAGTATCTCCTACGAGCAGTACTTC. It is translated as CASSLTSISYEQYF.

The V gene is TRBV4-1, the J gene TRBJ1-2; D unresolved. This CDR3 comprises 16 residues. CDR1 and CDR2 from the germline V gene are MGHRA and YSYEKL. V lost 1 base and J 0 bases, leaving 12 bases between the germline ends. In nucleotides, the CDR3 is TGCGCCAGCAGCCAAGTATATAGAACGTCTAACTATGGCTACACCTTC. Its translation is CASSQVYRTSNYGYTF.

This clone occurred a few times. The V and J genes are TRBV29-1 and TRBJ2-2; 15 bases line up with TRBD2. This CDR3 comprises 17 residues. Germline CDR1 and CDR2: SQVTM and ANQGSEA. The V segment lost 5 bases and the J segment 3 bases; nucleotides outside the gene matches: 7. The chain's CDR3 is CSVTGLAGGPDTGELFF. The CDR3 region has the DNA TGCAGCGTTACCGGACTAGCGGGAGGGCCCGACACCGGGGAGCTGTTTTTT.

The CDR3 nucleotides read TGTGCCAGCAAAGAACCCCAGGGAGAGCAGTACTTC. This gives the protein CASKEPQGEQYF. This chain uses TRBV28 with TRBJ2-7, with a weak D call TRBD1 (5 bases). Between the trimmed V and J ends, which lost 7 bases and 7 bases, there was a span of 14 bases. Germline V lookup: CDR1 MDHEN, CDR2 SYDVKM. The CDR3 sequence is 12 residues long.